What follows are 18 T cell receptor beta chains derived from one specimen sequenced in a study of T cells in localized non-small cell lung cancer (TCRdb year 2020). Libraries were prepared through the immunoSEQ multiplex PCR assay. In its TCRdb copy, this immuneACCESS table keeps in-frame sequences only and misses some clones. Where compared with another copy, unresolved V genes explain less than half of these, and the others have no known cause. The sample data list 90,000 to 100,000 clones, and approximately 91% of these were observed just once. 4.1% of the sample rests with the top ten. Sequencing was performed on PBMCs, taken before any cancer treatment. The receptors were gathered from a woman aged 40 to 75 with stage II squamous cell lung carcinoma.

This clone appeared once. V usage is TRBV6-1 and J usage is TRBJ1-1; no clear D gene. Per germline, CDR1 MNHNS and CDR2 SASEGT. The CDR3 has 13 residues. Trimming cost V 7 bases and J 10 bases, with 19 bases left between them. CDR3 sequence: CASIQRSRLIAFF. DNA for the CDR3: TGTGCCAGCATCCAAAGGTCAAGGTTGATAGCTTTCTTT.

This clone appeared a single time. V gene TRBV18 combines with J gene TRBJ1-2; 8 positions match TRBD1. The CDR3 totals 16 residues. After removal of 3 bases from V and 4 bases from J, the junction contained 10 bases not matched to a gene. Per germline, CDR1 KGHSH and CDR2 LQKENI. CDR3 loop: CASSPTQGAPLYGYTF. The CDR3 bases are TGTGCCAGCTCACCGACGCAGGGGGCTCCCCTCTATGGCTACACCTTC.

CDR3 nucleotide sequence: TGTGCCAGCAGCCAGGGACTTCGGGGGTACAATGAGCAGTTCTTC. Translated, it gives CASSQGLRGYNEQFF. V usage is TRBV5-8 and J usage is TRBJ2-1; D might be TRBD2 (6 bases). The germline V and J ends were trimmed by 4 bases and 4 bases, with 15 bases remaining between them. The CDR3 is 15 residues long. CDR1 is SGHTS and CDR2 is YDEGEE in the germline V gene.

This chain uses TRBV12-1 with TRBJ2-5; the table's D call TRBD1 went unverified against the DNA. TRBV12-1 is a pseudogene segment. The CDR3 is 14 residues long. The CDR3 DNA reads TGTGCCAGCAGCTTTCACAGGGGGTGGGAGACCCAGTACTTC. Encoded protein: CASSFHRGWETQYF.

The J gene is TRBJ2-5, the V gene TRBV14; D is ambiguous. CDR1 SGHDN and CDR2 FVKESK come from the germline V gene. V was trimmed by 4 bases and J by 1 base, leaving 10 bases between them. This CDR3 has 14 residues. DNA of the CDR3: TGTGCCAGCAGCCCTTACTCGCTCCAAGAGACCCAGTACTTC. Translating it yields CASSPYSLQETQYF. The variable domain in full, completed from reference TRBV14 and TRBJ2-5, reads EAGVTQFPSHSVIEKGQTVTLRCDPISGHDNLYWYRRVMGKEIKFLLHFVKESKQDESGMPNNRFLAERTGGTYSTLKVQPAELEDSGVYFCASSPYSLQETQYFGPGTRLLVL.

The rearrangement joins TRBV11-2 to TRBJ1-1; D remains ambiguous. V lost 1 base, J lost 1 base, and 4 bases lay in between. Germline lookup yields CDR1 SGHAT and CDR2 FQNNGV. CDR3 length equals 13 residues. CDR3 DNA sequence: TGTGCCAGCAGCTTAGGAGGGAACACTGAAGCTTTCTTT. Translation gives CASSLGGNTEAFF.

The V and J genes are TRBV5-1 and TRBJ1-6; the D gene is possibly TRBD1 (5 bases). CDR1 and CDR2 (germline): SGHRS, YFSETQ. The V gene lost 4 bases and the J gene lost 3 bases, with 11 bases spanning the gap. The CDR3 has 15 residues. The chain's CDR3 is CASSVQGFYNSPLHF. In nucleotides, the CDR3 is TGCGCCAGCAGCGTCCAGGGCTTCTATAATTCACCCCTCCACTTT.

The rearrangement links TRBV6-1 to TRBJ1-1; weak D call: TRBD1 (5 bases). The germline CDR1 and CDR2 sequences are MNHNS and SASEGT. This CDR3 has 15 amino acids. The V and J ends lost 8 bases and 0 bases respectively, with 16 bases between them. This chain's CDR3 is CASPRGGKMNTEAFF. Here the CDR3 DNA reads TGTGCCAGCCCCCGCGGGGGAAAGATGAACACTGAAGCTTTCTTT.

The chain recombines TRBV9 with TRBJ1-5, with D possibly TRBD1 on 5 matching bases. The germline gives CDR1 SGDLS, CDR2 YYNGEE. With 4 bases removed from V and 6 bases from J, the gap between germline ends came to 14 bases. The CDR3 runs to 14 residues. Written as DNA, the CDR3 is TGTGCCAGCAGCCCGGGGGGAGGGATTCAGCCCCAGCATTTT. This encodes CASSPGGGIQPQHF. Supplemented by reference TRBV9 and TRBJ1-5, the full variable domain reads DSGVTQTPKHLITATGQRVTLRCSPRSGDLSVYWYQQSLDQGLQFLIQYYNGEERAKGNILERFSAQQFPDLHSELNLSSLELGDSALYFCASSPGGGIQPQHFGDGTRLSIL.

The J gene is TRBJ1-6, the V gene TRBV4-1; tentatively, D is TRBD1 (5 bases). CDR1 and CDR2 from the germline V gene are MGHRA and YSYEKL. V was trimmed by 1 base and J by 0 bases, leaving 16 bases between them. This CDR3 comprises 19 residues. CDR3 amino acids: CASSQALGGVSSYNSPLHF. In DNA, the CDR3 is TGCGCCAGCAGCCAAGCTCTTGGGGGGGTAAGCTCCTATAATTCACCCCTCCACTTT.

The chain carries TRBV19 and TRBJ2-1; D is unresolved. V lost 3 bases and J 1 base, leaving 7 bases between the germline ends. Germline values: CDR1 LNHDA, CDR2 SQIVND (reference sequence). This CDR3 is built from 14 residues. The DNA of the CDR3 is TGTGCCAGTAGTATGGCAAAATCCTACAATGAGCAGTTCTTC. Translated: CASSMAKSYNEQFF.

V and J are TRBV5-4 and TRBJ1-5; D is undetermined. V was cut by 0 bases and J by 10 bases, with 17 bases left in between. CDR1 and CDR2 (germline): SGHNT, YYREEE (reference sequence). The CDR3 loop spans 15 amino acids. CDR3 amino acids: CASSLARPMGQPQHF. For the CDR3, the DNA is TGTGCCAGCAGCTTGGCCCGACCGATGGGTCAACCCCAGCATTTT. Together with reference TRBV5-4 and TRBJ1-5, the CDR3 gives the full variable domain: ETGVTQSPTHLIKTRGQQVTLRCSSQSGHNTVSWYQQALGQGPQFIFQYYREEENGRGNFPPRFSGLQFPNYSSELNVNALELDDSALYLCASSLARPMGQPQHFGDGTRLSIL.

The chain combines TRBV29-1 with TRBJ1-2; D possibly corresponds to TRBD1 (5 bases). Germline V lookup: CDR1 SQVTM, CDR2 ANQGSEA. The CDR3 has 17 amino acids. V was clipped by 0 bases and J by 3 bases, with 20 bases between them. CDR3: CSVEDVGQGSRDYGYTF. CDR3 nucleotide sequence: TGCAGCGTTGAAGATGTAGGCCAGGGTAGTCGGGACTATGGCTACACCTTC.

The chain recombines TRBV27 with TRBJ1-1, with 7 bases matching TRBD1. After removal of 2 bases from V and 4 bases from J, the junction contained 4 bases not matched to a gene. CDR1 is MNHEY, CDR2 SMNVEV, per germline (reference sequence). CDR3 size: 14 residues. In DNA, the CDR3 is TGTGCCAGCAGTTTAGCCCCAGGGGGCACTGAAGCTTTCTTT. It encodes CASSLAPGGTEAFF.

This clone showed up just a few times. CDR3 DNA sequence: TGTGCCAGCAGTGAATATGCAGGGGGTGAGCAGTTCTTC. Its translation: CASSEYAGGEQFF. The chain has TRBV6-1 and TRBJ2-1, with 7 bases aligning to TRBD1. The CDR3 extends over 13 amino acids. Germline V CDR1 and CDR2: MNHNS, SASEGT. J was trimmed by 9 bases and V by 2 bases; bases with no gene match: 4.

The gene calls are TRBV27 and TRBJ2-7; 12 nucleotides match TRBD1. Trimming at V came to 7 bases and at J to 7 bases, leaving 11 bases not matched to a gene. Germline assignment: CDR1 MNHEY and CDR2 SMNVEV (reference sequence). The CDR3 has 15 residues. Here the CDR3 reads CASTSRDRGLGEQYF. CDR3 coding DNA: TGTGCCAGCACCTCTCGGGACAGGGGGCTCGGGGAGCAGTACTTC.

This clone was observed once. The rearrangement uses TRBV14 and TRBJ1-6; 7 bases are a match to TRBD1. The CDR3 sequence is 14 residues long. V lost 4 bases and J lost 7; bases outside the gene matches: 4. CDR1 and CDR2 (germline): SGHDN, FVKESK. The CDR3 region has the DNA TGTGCCAGCAGCCTGACAGGGCGGAATTCACCCCTCCACTTT. Protein sequence: CASSLTGRNSPLHF. The complete variable domain, with remaining parts taken from reference TRBV14 and TRBJ1-6, reads EAGVTQFPSHSVIEKGQTVTLRCDPISGHDNLYWYRRVMGKEIKFLLHFVKESKQDESGMPNNRFLAERTGGTYSTLKVQPAELEDSGVYFCASSLTGRNSPLHFGNGTRLTVT.

The V and J genes are TRBV6-5 and TRBJ2-6, with 8 bases aligning to TRBD1. Germline V gene lookup returns CDR1 MNHEY and CDR2 SVGAGI. The V gene end was trimmed by 7 bases and the J gene end by 1 base; junction bases not matched to a gene: 3. The CDR3 runs 15 residues. The CDR3 coding sequence is TGTGCCAGCACTAACAGGGGGTCTGGGGCCAACGTCCTGACTTTC. Protein sequence: CASTNRGSGANVLTF.